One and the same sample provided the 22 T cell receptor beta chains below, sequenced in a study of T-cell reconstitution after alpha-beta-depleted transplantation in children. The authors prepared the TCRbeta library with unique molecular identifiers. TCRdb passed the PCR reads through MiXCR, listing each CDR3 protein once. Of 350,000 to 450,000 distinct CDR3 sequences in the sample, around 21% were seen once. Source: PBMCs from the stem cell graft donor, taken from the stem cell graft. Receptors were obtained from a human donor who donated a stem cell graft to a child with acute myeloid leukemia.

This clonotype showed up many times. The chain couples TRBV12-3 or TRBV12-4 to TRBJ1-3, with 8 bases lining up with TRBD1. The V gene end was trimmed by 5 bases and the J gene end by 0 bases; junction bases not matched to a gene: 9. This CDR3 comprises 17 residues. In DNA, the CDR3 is TGTGCCAGCAGTCCACTAACAACAGGGGGCTCTGGAAACACCATATATTTT. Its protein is CASSPLTTGGSGNTIYF.

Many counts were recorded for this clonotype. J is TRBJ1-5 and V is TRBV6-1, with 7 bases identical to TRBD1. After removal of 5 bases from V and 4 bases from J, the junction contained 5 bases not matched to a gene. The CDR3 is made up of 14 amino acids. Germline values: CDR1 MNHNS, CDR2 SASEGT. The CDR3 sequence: CASSPGGRNQPQHF. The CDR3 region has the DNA TGTGCCAGCAGTCCAGGGGGAAGGAATCAGCCCCAGCATTTT.

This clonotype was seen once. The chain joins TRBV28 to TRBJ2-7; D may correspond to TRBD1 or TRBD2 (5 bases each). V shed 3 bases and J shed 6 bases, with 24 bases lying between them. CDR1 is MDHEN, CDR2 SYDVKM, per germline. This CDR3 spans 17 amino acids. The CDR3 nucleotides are TGTGCCAGCAGTTTCTTAGTGTGGCGGAGAGATGGGGGCGAGCAGTACTTC. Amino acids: CASSFLVWRRDGGEQYF. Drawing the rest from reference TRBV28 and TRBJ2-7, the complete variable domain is DVKVTQSSRYLVKRTGEKVFLECVQDMDHENMFWYRQDPGLGLRLIYFSYDVKMKEKGDIPEGYSVSREKKERFSLILESASTNQTSMYLCASSFLVWRRDGGEQYFGPGTRLTVT.

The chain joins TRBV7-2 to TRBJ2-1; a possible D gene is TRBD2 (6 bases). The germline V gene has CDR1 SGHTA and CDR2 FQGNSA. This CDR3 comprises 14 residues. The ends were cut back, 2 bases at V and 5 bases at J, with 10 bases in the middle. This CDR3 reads CASSLNTGDNEQFF. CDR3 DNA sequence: TGTGCCAGCAGCTTAAATACGGGGGACAATGAGCAGTTCTTC.

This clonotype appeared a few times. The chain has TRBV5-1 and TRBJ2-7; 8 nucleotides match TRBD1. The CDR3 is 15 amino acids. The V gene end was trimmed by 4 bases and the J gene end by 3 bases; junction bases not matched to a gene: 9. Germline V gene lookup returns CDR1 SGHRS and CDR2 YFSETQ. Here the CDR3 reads CASSEKGQEGYEQYF. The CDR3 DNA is TGCGCCAGCAGCGAGAAGGGACAGGAGGGCTACGAGCAGTACTTC.

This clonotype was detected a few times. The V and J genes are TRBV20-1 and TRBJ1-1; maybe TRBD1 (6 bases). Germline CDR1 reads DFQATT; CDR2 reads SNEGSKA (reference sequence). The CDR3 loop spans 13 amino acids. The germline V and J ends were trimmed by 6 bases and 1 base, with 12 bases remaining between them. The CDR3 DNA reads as TGCAGTGCGACGGGACATTGGAACACTGAAGCTTTCTTT. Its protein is CSATGHWNTEAFF.

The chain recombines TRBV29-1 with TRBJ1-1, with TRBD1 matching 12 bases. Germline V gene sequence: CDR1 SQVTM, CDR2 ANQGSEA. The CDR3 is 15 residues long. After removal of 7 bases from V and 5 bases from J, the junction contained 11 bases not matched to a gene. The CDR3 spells CSASRDRGRGTEAFF. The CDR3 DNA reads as TGCAGCGCGTCCCGGGACAGGGGGCGCGGGACTGAAGCTTTCTTT.

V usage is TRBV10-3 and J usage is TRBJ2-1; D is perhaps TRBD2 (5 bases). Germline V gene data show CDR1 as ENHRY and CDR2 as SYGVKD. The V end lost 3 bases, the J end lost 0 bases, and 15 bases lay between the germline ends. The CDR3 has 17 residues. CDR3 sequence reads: CAISDGPPAASYNEQFF. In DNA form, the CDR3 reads TGTGCCATCAGTGATGGCCCCCCAGCGGCCTCCTACAATGAGCAGTTCTTC.

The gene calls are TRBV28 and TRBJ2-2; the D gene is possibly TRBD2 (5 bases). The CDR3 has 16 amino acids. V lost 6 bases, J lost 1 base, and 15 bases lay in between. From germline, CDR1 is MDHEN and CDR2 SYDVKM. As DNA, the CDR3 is TGTGCCAGCAGACTAGGACCCGAGCAGAACACCGGGGAGCTGTTTTTT. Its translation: CASRLGPEQNTGELFF.

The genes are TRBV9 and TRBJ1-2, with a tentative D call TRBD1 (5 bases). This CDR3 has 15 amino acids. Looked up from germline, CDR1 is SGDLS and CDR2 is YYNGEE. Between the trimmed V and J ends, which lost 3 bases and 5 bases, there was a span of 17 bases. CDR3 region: CASSGGEGYSYGYTF. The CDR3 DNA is TGTGCCAGCAGCGGGGGGGAGGGGTACTCTTATGGCTACACCTTC. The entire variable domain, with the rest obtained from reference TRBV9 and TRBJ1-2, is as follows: DSGVTQTPKHLITATGQRVTLRCSPRSGDLSVYWYQQSLDQGLQFLIQYYNGEERAKGNILERFSAQQFPDLHSELNLSSLELGDSALYFCASSGGEGYSYGYTFGSGTRLTVV.

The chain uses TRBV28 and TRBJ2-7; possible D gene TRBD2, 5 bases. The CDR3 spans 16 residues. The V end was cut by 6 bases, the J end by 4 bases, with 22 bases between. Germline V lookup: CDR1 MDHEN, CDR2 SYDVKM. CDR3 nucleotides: TGTGCCAGCAGGGCCCTGGACCAAAGAGGGATATACGAGCAGTACTTC. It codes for CASRALDQRGIYEQYF. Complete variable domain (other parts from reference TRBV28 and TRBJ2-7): DVKVTQSSRYLVKRTGEKVFLECVQDMDHENMFWYRQDPGLGLRLIYFSYDVKMKEKGDIPEGYSVSREKKERFSLILESASTNQTSMYLCASRALDQRGIYEQYFGPGTRLTVT.

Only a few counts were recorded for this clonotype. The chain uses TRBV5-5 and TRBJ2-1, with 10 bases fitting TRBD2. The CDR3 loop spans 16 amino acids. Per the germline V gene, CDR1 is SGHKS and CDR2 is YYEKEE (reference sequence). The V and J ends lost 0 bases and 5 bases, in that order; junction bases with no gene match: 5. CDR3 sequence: CASSLAPGLANNEQFF. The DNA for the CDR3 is TGTGCCAGCAGCTTGGCCCCGGGACTAGCGAACAATGAGCAGTTCTTC.

Written as DNA, the CDR3 is TGCAGCGTTGCTCGACAGGGGGCGAGCACAGATACGCAGTATTTT. As protein: CSVARQGASTDTQYF. V usage is TRBV29-1 and J usage is TRBJ2-3, with 10 positions matching TRBD1. Losses at the gene ends were 4 bases for V and 0 bases for J; bases not matched to a gene: 4. Germline values: CDR1 SQVTM, CDR2 ANQGSEA. The CDR3 length is 15 residues.

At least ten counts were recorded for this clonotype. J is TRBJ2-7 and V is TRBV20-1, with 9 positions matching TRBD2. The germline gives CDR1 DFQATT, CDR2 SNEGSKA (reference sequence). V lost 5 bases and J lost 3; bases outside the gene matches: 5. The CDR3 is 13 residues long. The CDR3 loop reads CSAGTSWRYEQYF. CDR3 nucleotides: TGCAGTGCTGGGACTAGCTGGCGCTACGAGCAGTACTTC.

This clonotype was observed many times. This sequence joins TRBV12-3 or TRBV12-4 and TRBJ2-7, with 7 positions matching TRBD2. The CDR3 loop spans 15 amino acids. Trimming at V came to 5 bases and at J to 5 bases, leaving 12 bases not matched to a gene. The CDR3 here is CASSRGDGASNEQYF. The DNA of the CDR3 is TGTGCCAGCAGTCGGGGGGACGGGGCATCAAACGAGCAGTACTTC.

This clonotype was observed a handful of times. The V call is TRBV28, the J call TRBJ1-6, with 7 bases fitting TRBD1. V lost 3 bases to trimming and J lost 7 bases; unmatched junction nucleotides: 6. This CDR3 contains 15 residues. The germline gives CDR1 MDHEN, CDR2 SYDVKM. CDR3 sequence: CASSFVKGANSPLHF. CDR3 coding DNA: TGTGCCAGCAGTTTCGTCAAGGGGGCCAATTCACCCCTCCACTTT.

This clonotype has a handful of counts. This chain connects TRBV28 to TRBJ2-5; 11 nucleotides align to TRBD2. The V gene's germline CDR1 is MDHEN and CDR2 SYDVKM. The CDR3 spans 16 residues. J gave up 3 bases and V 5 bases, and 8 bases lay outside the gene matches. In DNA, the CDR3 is TGTGCCAGCAGTATCAATCTAGCGGGAGGAGAAGAGACCCAGTACTTC. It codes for CASSINLAGGEETQYF.

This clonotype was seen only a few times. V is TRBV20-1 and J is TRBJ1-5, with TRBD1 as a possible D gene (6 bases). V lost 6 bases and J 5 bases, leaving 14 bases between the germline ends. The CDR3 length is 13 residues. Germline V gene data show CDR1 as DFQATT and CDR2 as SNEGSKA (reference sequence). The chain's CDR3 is CSAPTGRDQPQHF. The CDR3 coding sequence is TGCAGTGCACCTACAGGGCGAGATCAGCCCCAGCATTTT.

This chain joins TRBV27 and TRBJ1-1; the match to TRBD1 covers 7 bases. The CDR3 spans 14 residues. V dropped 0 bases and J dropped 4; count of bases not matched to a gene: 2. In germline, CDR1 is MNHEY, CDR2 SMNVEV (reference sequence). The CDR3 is CASSLSSGGTEAFF. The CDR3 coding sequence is TGTGCCAGCAGTTTATCGTCAGGGGGCACTGAAGCTTTCTTT.

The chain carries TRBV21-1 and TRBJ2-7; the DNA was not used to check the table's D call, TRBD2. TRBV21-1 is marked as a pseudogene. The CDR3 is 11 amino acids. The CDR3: CASSTAGEQYF. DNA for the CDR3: TGTGCCAGCAGCACGGCGGGTGAGCAGTACTTC.

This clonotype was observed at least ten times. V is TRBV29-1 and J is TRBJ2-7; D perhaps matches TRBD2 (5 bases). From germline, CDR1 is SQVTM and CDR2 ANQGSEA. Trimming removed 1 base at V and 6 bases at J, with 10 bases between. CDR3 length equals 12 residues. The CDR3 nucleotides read TGCAGCGTTGAAGTGGGGAGCGGCGAGCAGTACTTC. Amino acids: CSVEVGSGEQYF.

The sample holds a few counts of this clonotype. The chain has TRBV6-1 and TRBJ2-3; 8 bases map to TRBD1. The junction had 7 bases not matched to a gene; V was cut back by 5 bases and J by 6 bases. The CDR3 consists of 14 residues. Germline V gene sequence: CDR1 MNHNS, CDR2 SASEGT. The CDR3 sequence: CASSQGTGGDTQYF. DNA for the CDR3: TGTGCCAGCAGTCAGGGGACAGGTGGGGATACGCAGTATTTT.